One and the same sample provided the 27 T cell receptor beta chains below, sequenced in a study of regulatory T cells in long-lasting Graves disease. Arm-PCR of CDR3 regions and iRepertoire HTBI primers were used to build TCR beta libraries. TCRdb analysed the multiplex PCR reads with MiXCR anew, one entry per CDR3 protein. The repertoire consists of fewer than 450,000 distinct CDR3 sequences, with 20% occurring once and the leading ten covering more than 20%. As for time point: persistent/refractory GD, antithyroid drugs over 5 years with positive TRAb. TCR sequences were obtained from RNA taken from PBMCs. The sample here was peripheral blood mononuclear cells (PBMCs), taken when the disease was refractory, from a patient treated with antithyroid drugs. These receptors all stem from a female donor with Graves disease.

This clonotype has at least ten counts. V and J are TRBV7-8 and TRBJ2-7, with D unclear. Trimming took 0 bases from V and 6 from J, leaving 12 bases between them. This CDR3 has 14 amino acids. Looked up from germline, CDR1 is SGHVS and CDR2 is FQNEAQ. The CDR3 is CASSLAVQVPEQYF. The CDR3 nucleotides read TGTGCCAGCAGCTTAGCCGTCCAGGTTCCCGAGCAGTACTTC. The variable domain in full, with the rest retrieved from reference TRBV7-8 and TRBJ2-7, is GAGVSQSPRYKVAKRGQDVALRCDPISGHVSLFWYQQALGQGPEFLTYFQNEAQLDKSGLPSDRFFAERPEGSVSTLKIQRTQQEDSAVYLCASSLAVQVPEQYFGPGTRLTVT.

A few counts support this clonotype. V gene TRBV10-3 combines with J gene TRBJ1-2, with D possibly TRBD1 on 5 matching bases. There are 13 residues in the CDR3. V lost 0 bases and J lost 8, with 10 bases in between. Germline-derived CDR1 and CDR2 are ENHRY and SYGVKD. This CDR3 is CAISESAGGGYTF. The CDR3 DNA follows: TGTGCCATCAGTGAGTCCGCTGGGGGAGGCTACACCTTC.

This clonotype showed up just a few times. The chain joins TRBV28 to TRBJ1-1, with a tentative D call TRBD1 (5 bases). The V and J ends lost 1 base and 1 base respectively, with 10 bases between them. The CDR3 runs to 15 residues. Germline CDR1 MDHEN, CDR2 SYDVKM. CDR3 in amino acids: CASSLLGVGNTEAFF. In nucleotides, the CDR3 is TGTGCCAGCAGTTTATTGGGGGTCGGGAACACTGAAGCTTTCTTT.

The V and J genes are TRBV6-1 and TRBJ2-7, with D possibly TRBD1 on 6 matching bases. The germline V and J ends were trimmed by 5 bases and 4 bases, with 15 bases remaining between them. Germline-derived CDR1 and CDR2 are MNHNS and SASEGT. The CDR3 totals 14 residues. DNA for the CDR3: TGTGCCAGCAGTAGGAACGGACAGCAGTACGAGCAGTACTTC. Encoded protein: CASSRNGQQYEQYF.

In the case of this clonotype: A much larger clone lies a single base off, so this may be a read error. The chain links TRBV6-1 to TRBJ2-4; D might be TRBD2 (6 bases). In germline, CDR1 is MNHNS, CDR2 SASEGT. V was shortened by 5 bases and J by 3 bases, with 14 bases between the two germline ends. The CDR3 loop spans 15 amino acids. The DNA of the CDR3 is TGTGCCAGCAGTAACACGGGACTGGGCAAAAACATTCAGTACTTC. Protein product: CASSNTGLGKNIQYF.

This clonotype was recorded many times. The chain is built from TRBV7-2 and TRBJ2-7, with 8 bases matching TRBD1. V was clipped by 5 bases and J by 6 bases; unmatched bases: 6. Germline CDR1 SGHTA, CDR2 FQGNSA. This CDR3 is 13 amino acids long. CDR3 DNA sequence: TGTGCCAGCAGCACTAGGACAGGGCTCGAGCAGTACTTC. It codes for CASSTRTGLEQYF.

In this sample, this clonotype turned up many times. This chain connects TRBV28 to TRBJ1-1; D unresolved. Germline V CDR1 and CDR2: MDHEN, SYDVKM. This CDR3 has 14 residues. Between the trimmed V and J ends, which lost 3 bases and 1 base, there was a span of 9 bases. The CDR3 nucleotides read TGTGCCAGCAGTTTCGTTAGGGAGAACACTGAAGCTTTCTTT. Its protein product is CASSFVRENTEAFF.

The chain combines TRBV7-2 with TRBJ2-1; D gene uncertain. CDR1 SGHTA and CDR2 FQGNSA come from the germline V gene. V lost 5 bases, J lost 9 bases, and 11 bases lay in between. The CDR3 spans 12 residues. The CDR3 DNA reads TGTGCCAGCAGCCGAATAACGCGTGAGCAGTTCTTC. Translated, it gives CASSRITREQFF.

This clonotype was seen at least ten times. In DNA form, the CDR3 reads TGTGCCAGCAGTGGGACCGGACAGCTCTACGAGCAGTACTTC. The encoded protein is CASSGTGQLYEQYF. This rearrangement joins TRBV2 to TRBJ2-7; TRBD1 is a possible D gene (6 bases). V was clipped by 4 bases and J by 3 bases, with 13 bases between them. Germline CDR1 SNHLY, CDR2 FYNNEI. The length of the CDR3 is 14 residues. Together with reference TRBV2 and TRBJ2-7, the CDR3 gives the full variable domain: EPEVTQTPSHQVTQMGQEVILRCVPISNHLYFYWYRQILGQKVEFLVSFYNNEISEKSEIFDDQFSVERPDGSNFTLKIRSTKLEDSAMYFCASSGTGQLYEQYFGPGTRLTVT.

This clonotype was counted ten times or more. This rearrangement joins TRBV12-3 or TRBV12-4 to TRBJ2-7; 7 bases match TRBD1. The CDR3 loop spans 14 amino acids. Trimming at V came to 5 bases and at J to 5 bases, leaving 9 bases not matched to a gene. The CDR3 is CASSPGQRADEQYF. The CDR3 coding sequence is TGTGCCAGCAGTCCGGGACAGCGCGCTGACGAGCAGTACTTC.

There are a few counts of this clonotype. The chain joins TRBV18 to TRBJ2-7; D perhaps matches TRBD2 (6 bases). V was shortened by 3 bases and J by 3 bases, with 15 bases between the two germline ends. The CDR3 sequence is 15 residues long. Germline CDR1 is KGHSH and CDR2 is LQKENI. The CDR3 nucleotides are TGTGCCAGCTCACCGTCCGGAGGGCCGGACTACGAGCAGTACTTC. Residues: CASSPSGGPDYEQYF.

J is TRBJ2-2 and V is TRBV27; 10 bases line up with TRBD2. Germline loops: CDR1 MNHEY, CDR2 SMNVEV (reference sequence). Germline trimming cut 1 base from V and 0 bases from J; bases unmatched to any gene: 2. This CDR3 region has 17 residues. The DNA of the CDR3 is TGTGCCAGCAGTTTATGGGGACTAGCGACGAACACCGGGGAGCTGTTTTTT. This codes for CASSLWGLATNTGELFF.

V and J are TRBV28 and TRBJ1-2; TRBD1 matches at 11 bases. J was trimmed by 8 bases and V by 8 bases; bases with no gene match: 10. The CDR3 covers 14 residues. Per germline, CDR1 MDHEN and CDR2 SYDVKM. CDR3 in DNA: TGTGCCAGCCGCTCGGGACAGGGGGAAGGAGGCTACACCTTC. Its translation is CASRSGQGEGGYTF.

This clonotype showed up many times. V gene TRBV30 combines with J gene TRBJ1-2; 8 bases agree with TRBD1. CDR3 size: 14 residues. The germline gives CDR1 GTSNPN, CDR2 SVGIG (reference sequence). With V trimmed by 5 bases and J by 4 bases, 9 bases remained unmatched. CDR3 coding DNA: TGTGCCTGGTCGAGACAGGGGCGCGTCTATGGCTACACCTTC. This translates into CAWSRQGRVYGYTF.

This rearrangement joins TRBV15 to TRBJ1-1, with D possibly being TRBD1 (6 bases). CDR3 length: 15 amino acids. Trimming took off 1 base at V and 7 bases at J, with 16 bases between the two ends. Germline lookup yields CDR1 LNHNV and CDR2 YYDKDF (reference sequence). CDR3 in amino acids: CATSRVQDRSNEAFF. The CDR3 DNA reads as TGTGCCACCAGCAGAGTTCAAGACAGGTCCAATGAAGCTTTCTTT.

In its sample, this clonotype was seen a few times. The chain is built from TRBV28 and TRBJ1-1; D gene uncertain. From germline, CDR1 is MDHEN and CDR2 SYDVKM. The CDR3 sequence is 13 residues long. Trimming cost V 6 bases and J 3 bases, with 11 bases left between them. In nucleotides, the CDR3 is TGTGCCAGCAGACTATACAGCCACACTGAAGCTTTCTTT. As protein: CASRLYSHTEAFF.

This clonotype was seen only a few times. The chain combines TRBV28 with TRBJ1-2, with 11 nucleotides matching TRBD1. The length of the CDR3 is 15 residues. Germline CDR1 MDHEN, CDR2 SYDVKM. Trimming removed 6 bases from V and 4 bases from J; junction bases left unmatched: 7. The CDR3 DNA sequence: TGTGCCAGCAGCCGTGGGACAGGGGGGGGCTATGGCTACACCTTC. Its translation is CASSRGTGGGYGYTF.

This clonotype came up many times. This rearrangement joins TRBV7-2 to TRBJ1-1; D perhaps matches TRBD1 (6 bases). The CDR3 loop spans 17 amino acids. The germline CDR1 and CDR2 sequences are SGHTA and FQGNSA. The V end was cut by 4 bases, the J end by 2 bases, with 20 bases between. This CDR3 is CASSSQGGGGPNTEAFF. CDR3 bases: TGTGCCAGCAGCTCCCAAGGGGGTGGGGGCCCCAACACTGAAGCTTTCTTT.

J is TRBJ2-5 and V is TRBV7-2; 8 nucleotides agree with TRBD2. The CDR3 is 14 residues long. Trimming cost V 3 bases and J 5 bases; bases outside gene matches: 5. Looked up from germline, CDR1 is SGHTA and CDR2 is FQGNSA. The DNA of the CDR3 is TGTGCCAGCAGCTTTTTAGCGGGACATGAGACCCAGTACTTC. It is translated as CASSFLAGHETQYF.

V is TRBV5-4 and J is TRBJ2-1, with 7 bases lining up with TRBD1. Germline values: CDR1 SGHNT, CDR2 YYREEE (reference sequence). The CDR3 totals 15 residues. V lost 4 bases to trimming and J lost 4 bases; unmatched junction nucleotides: 8. The CDR3 region is CASSAGTVEYNEQFF. The CDR3, as DNA: TGTGCCAGCAGCGCCGGGACAGTAGAATACAATGAGCAGTTCTTC.

This clonotype was found a few times. V and J are TRBV19 and TRBJ2-7; a possible D gene is TRBD1 (6 bases). The J call may be incorrect, as the DNA end agrees better with TRBJ2-1. The CDR3 length is 16 residues. Germline V gene data show CDR1 as LNHDA and CDR2 as SQIVND (reference sequence). In nucleotides, the CDR3 is TGTGCCAGCCAGGGGCAGGGGCCTTTCCACTACAATGAGCAGTTCTTC. Protein product: CASQGQGPFHYNEQFF.

This clonotype was found once. In DNA, the CDR3 is TGTGCCAGCAGCTTAGTTGGGGGGAGTGGCTCCTACGAGCAGTACTTC. It is translated as CASSLVGGSGSYEQYF. The chain carries TRBV7-9 and TRBJ2-7, with D tentatively TRBD2 (6 bases). Per the germline V gene, CDR1 is SEHNR and CDR2 is FQNEAQ (reference sequence). The V and J ends lost 1 base and 0 bases respectively, with 13 bases between them. The CDR3 sequence is 16 residues long.

This clonotype was seen at least ten times. This chain uses TRBV28 with TRBJ2-5, with 13 bases lining up with TRBD2. V shed 5 bases, J shed 6 bases, and the junction held 6 bases outside the gene matches. Germline-derived CDR1 and CDR2 are MDHEN and SYDVKM. The CDR3 totals 15 residues. The CDR3 sequence: CASSLGLAGAQTQYF. The CDR3 DNA reads as TGTGCCAGCAGTCTAGGACTAGCGGGAGCTCAGACCCAGTACTTC.

The CDR3 region has the DNA TGTGCCAGTAGACAGAGATTGGGACAGGGGAACACTGAAGCTTTCTTT. Translating it yields CASRQRLGQGNTEAFF. The gene calls are TRBV19 and TRBJ1-1; 9 bases are a match to TRBD1. The CDR3 has 16 residues. J was trimmed by 1 base and V by 6 bases; bases with no gene match: 9. Germline CDR1 LNHDA, CDR2 SQIVND (reference sequence).

This chain joins TRBV7-8 and TRBJ1-5; D not certain. This CDR3 spans 14 amino acids. Trimming left V 1 base short and J 2 bases short, with 6 bases between. Looked up from germline, CDR1 is SGHVS and CDR2 is FQNEAQ. Here the CDR3 reads CASSLEDGNQPQHF. Here the CDR3 DNA reads TGTGCCAGCAGCTTAGAAGATGGCAATCAGCCCCAGCATTTT.

This clonotype was observed a single time. Relative to the germline gene, one junction end is altered; a read error may explain this. The rearrangement links TRBV28 to TRBJ2-7; 9 nucleotides agree with TRBD2. Germline CDR1 MDHEN, CDR2 SYDVKM. This CDR3 contains 19 residues. DNA for the CDR3: TGTACCAGCAGTTCTCCTTTAGTCTGGGCTAGCGGGGACTCCTACGAGCAGTACTTC. It specifies CTSSSPLVWASGDSYEQYF.

This clonotype occurred a few times. The J gene is TRBJ1-2, the V gene TRBV10-2, with 7 bases identical to TRBD1. V dropped 5 bases and J dropped 3; count of bases not matched to a gene: 6. Per germline, CDR1 WSHSY and CDR2 SAAADI. The CDR3 length is 14 residues. CDR3 in amino acids: CASSTLTGHYGYTF. The CDR3 nucleotides read TGCGCCAGCAGTACTTTGACAGGGCACTATGGCTACACCTTC.